The present TCR beta chain was sequenced within a study of graft-versus-host responses after intestinal transplantation. As for the study in general: Recipients were all induced with anti-thymocyte globulin, then given tacrolimus and steroids for roughly three years.

As concerns this clone: As yet, its antigen is unknown.

TCRdb's copy holds only in-frame clones and misses some; the assay was immunoSEQ multiplex PCR. The table shows about 97,000 clones, with 75% to 95% occurring only once. This CDR3 spans 16 amino acids. The V and J ends lost 3 bases and 7 bases respectively, with 17 bases between them. Germline assignment: CDR1 SGDLS and CDR2 YYNGEE. Study conclusions and caveats: Association was observed between peak circulating GvH clone levels and early post-transplant HvG declines. The presence of high graft-versus-host to host-versus-graft clonal ratios in allografts characterized patients with graft-donor T cell macrochimerism.

The chain links TRBV9 to TRBJ1-6; D is possibly TRBD1 (5 bases). The source was unstimulated CD4+ T cells sorted from spleen or lymph node cells, collected before transplant. This sequence was found in a human donor who was the organ donor for an intestinal transplant. The CDR3 region has the DNA TGTGCCAGCAGCGCCCGTCCAGGGATCCTCAATTCACCCCTCCACTTT. It specifies CASSARPGILNSPLHF.